This T cell receptor beta chain was sequenced for a study of T cells after somatic rescue of genetic block. The table came from immunoSEQ multiplex PCR; TCRdb's copy has only in-frame clones and leaves some out. The sample carries more than 13,000 clones, 60% to 75% recorded once. Germline V lookup: CDR1 SGHRS, CDR2 YFSETQ. The CDR3 consists of 14 residues. V was shortened by 2 bases and J by 9 bases, with 17 bases between the two germline ends. The genes are TRBV5-1 and TRBJ1-2; D possibly corresponds to TRBD1 (6 bases). The receptor was derived from a man aged 18 to 29. Sequencing was done on a sample of peripheral blood mononuclear cells (PBMCs). The CDR3 DNA is TGCGCCAGCAGCTTCGGACAGTCGGGGAACAGCTACACCTTC. As protein: CASSFGQSGNSYTF.